This TCR beta chain was captured in a study of Ad26.COV2.S vaccination and SARS-CoV-2 variants. Study in general: Donor was one of the participants in the Ad26.COV2.S arm of the COV1001 trial. Intramuscularly, Ad26.COV2.S was given either once or twice, 56 days apart.

General study findings and limits: Total T cell responses, in the TCR breadth and depth analyses, may have been underestimated. Relative to placebo recipients, vaccine recipients exhibited elevated spike-specific TCR breadth.

The length of the CDR3 is 16 residues. J was trimmed by 5 bases and V by 1 base; bases with no gene match: 4. Germline CDR1 PRHDT, CDR2 FYEKMQ (reference sequence). Treatment meaning: about 20 received Ad26.COV2.S at low or high dose, single or two shots; 5 received placebo; per-sample allocation not given. Sample collection was performed on day 63 after the first vaccine or placebo injection. For this clone: What it binds is not known.

The protocol was immunoSEQ multiplex PCR, while the TCRdb copy is restricted to in-frame clones and leaves out a portion. The table records about 350,000 clones, 88% of them present only once. The chain employs TRBV13 and TRBJ2-2, with 10 bases matching TRBD2. The clonotype was recovered from a person between 18 and 59 years old who received the Ad26.COV2.S COVID-19 vaccine or a placebo. This sample comprised peripheral blood, obtained in a trial of Ad26.COV2.S vaccine versus placebo. The CDR3 DNA follows: TGTGCCAGCAGCTTAGCACTAGCGGGAAAGACCGGGGAGCTGTTTTTT. It specifies CASSLALAGKTGELFF.